What follows are 27 T cell receptor beta chains derived from one specimen sequenced in a study of T cell changes during pregnancy in multiple sclerosis. Clones were sequenced by immunoSEQ multiplex PCR, and TCRdb holds only the in-frame ones, with some missing. The sample shows some 71,000 clones, about 90% of them seen only once. Here the sequenced sample was peripheral blood, taken after pregnancy. Receptor source: a female donor with multiple sclerosis, enrolled in a pregnancy study.

This clone was counted once. The chain uses TRBV5-4 and TRBJ2-4; D may be TRBD2 (5 bases). CDR1 is SGHNT and CDR2 is YYREEE in the germline V gene (reference sequence). This CDR3 is built from 15 residues. V lost 5 bases to trimming and J lost 5 bases, with 17 bases between them. This CDR3 reads CASSRGPTTQNIQYF. The CDR3 DNA reads as TGTGCCAGCAGTAGAGGGCCAACAACGCAAAACATTCAGTACTTC.

The V and J genes are TRBV27 and TRBJ1-6; no clear D. The CDR3 contains 12 residues. The V gene's germline CDR1 is MNHEY and CDR2 SMNVEV (reference sequence). V shed 3 bases and J shed 7 bases, with 4 bases lying between them. The chain's CDR3 is CASSFLNSPLHF. Here the CDR3 DNA reads TGTGCCAGCAGTTTCTTGAATTCACCCCTCCACTTT.

V gene TRBV28 combines with J gene TRBJ2-1, with TRBD2 matching over 9 bases. Per germline, CDR1 MDHEN and CDR2 SYDVKM. With V trimmed by 5 bases and J by 7 bases, 9 bases remained unmatched. CDR3 length: 15 residues. CDR3 loop: CASSVAGVWKNEQFF. CDR3 in DNA: TGTGCCAGCAGTGTAGCGGGAGTATGGAAAAATGAGCAGTTCTTC.

The chain couples TRBV7-2 to TRBJ2-3, with 7 bases identical to TRBD1. Germline CDR1 SGHTA, CDR2 FQGNSA. The V segment lost 6 bases and the J segment 2 bases; nucleotides outside the gene matches: 8. The CDR3 spans 15 residues. Here the CDR3 reads CASSPGTDLTDTQYF. CDR3 DNA: TGTGCCAGCAGTCCTGGGACAGATCTCACAGATACGCAGTATTTT.

The V call is TRBV5-1, the J call TRBJ2-1, with 7 bases fitting TRBD2. V lost 2 bases, J lost 7 bases, and 9 bases stayed unmatched. From germline, CDR1 is SGHRS and CDR2 YFSETQ. CDR3 length: 15 amino acids. CDR3 sequence: CASSFQGGSGNEQFF. The CDR3 coding sequence is TGCGCCAGCAGCTTTCAAGGCGGGAGTGGGAATGAGCAGTTCTTC.

V is TRBV7-9 and J is TRBJ2-1; maybe TRBD2 (5 bases). The ends were cut back, 5 bases at V and 7 bases at J, with 18 bases in the middle. Germline lookup yields CDR1 SEHNR and CDR2 FQNEAQ (reference sequence). This CDR3 has 15 residues. The CDR3: CASSTTGRPGNEQFF. CDR3 bases: TGTGCCAGCAGCACCACCGGAAGACCGGGAAATGAGCAGTTCTTC.

This chain connects TRBV28 to TRBJ2-7; D possibly corresponds to TRBD1 (5 bases). The CDR3 totals 14 residues. V shed 5 bases and J shed 3 bases, with 14 bases lying between them. In germline, CDR1 is MDHEN, CDR2 SYDVKM. CDR3 in amino acids: CASSPQGFGYEQYF. CDR3 nucleotides: TGTGCCAGCAGTCCTCAGGGTTTTGGCTACGAGCAGTACTTC.

The chain combines TRBV5-4 with TRBJ1-1, with no clear D. The germline V gene encodes CDR1 SGHNT and CDR2 YYREEE (reference sequence). Trimming removed 2 bases from V and 1 base from J, with 6 bases in between. The CDR3 has 13 residues. The CDR3 loop is CASSFQANTEAFF. As DNA, the CDR3 is TGTGCCAGCAGCTTTCAGGCGAACACTGAAGCTTTCTTT.

The rearrangement links TRBV2 to TRBJ2-4, with D possibly TRBD2 on 5 matching bases. Trimming took off 8 bases at V and 2 bases at J, with 22 bases between the two ends. The germline gives CDR1 SNHLY, CDR2 FYNNEI. This CDR3 has 17 residues. The CDR3 reads CASLQFGLADSKNIQYF. CDR3 in DNA: TGTGCCAGCCTTCAGTTCGGGCTAGCAGATTCCAAAAACATTCAGTACTTC.

The chain employs TRBV5-1 and TRBJ2-1, with D tentatively TRBD1 (5 bases). The germline V gene encodes CDR1 SGHRS and CDR2 YFSETQ. The CDR3 is made up of 17 amino acids. The V end was cut by 2 bases, the J end by 5 bases, with 20 bases between. The CDR3 DNA follows: TGCGCCAGCAGCTTAGACGGATCGAGTAAGGGGAACAATGAGCAGTTCTTC. It codes for CASSLDGSSKGNNEQFF.

The gene calls are TRBV7-9 and TRBJ2-3; no clear D gene. This CDR3 has 12 amino acids. V shed 1 base and J shed 7 bases, with 6 bases lying between them. From germline, CDR1 is SEHNR and CDR2 FQNEAQ (reference sequence). CDR3 DNA sequence: TGTGCCAGCAGCTTAGAATTTAATACGCAGTATTTT. Protein product: CASSLEFNTQYF.

This rearrangement joins TRBV19 to TRBJ2-3; D remains ambiguous. Deletions cut 5 bases from V and 4 bases from J, with 7 bases between. Germline V gene data show CDR1 as LNHDA and CDR2 as SQIVND (reference sequence). This CDR3 has 12 residues. The CDR3 reads CASSPRADTQYF. The CDR3 DNA reads as TGTGCCAGTAGTCCCCGGGCAGATACGCAGTATTTT.

The chain links TRBV11-3 to TRBJ1-1, with D possibly TRBD1 on 5 matching bases. The CDR3 has 13 amino acids. Germline V lookup: CDR1 SGHNT, CDR2 YENEEA. The V end lost 4 bases, the J end lost 3 bases, and 9 bases lay between the germline ends. The CDR3 here is CASSSLRDTEAFF. CDR3 bases: TGTGCCAGCAGCTCCCTCAGGGACACTGAAGCTTTCTTT.

In its sample, this clone was seen a few times. This rearrangement joins TRBV5-1 to TRBJ2-1; 10 nucleotides match TRBD2. The germline gives CDR1 SGHRS, CDR2 YFSETQ. Trimming at V came to 4 bases and at J to 2 bases, leaving 3 bases not matched to a gene. The length of the CDR3 is 15 residues. For the CDR3, the DNA is TGCGCCAGCAGCGAAACTAGCGGGGCCTACAATGAGCAGTTCTTC. Amino acids: CASSETSGAYNEQFF.

This chain joins TRBV10-3 and TRBJ2-1; 7 nucleotides align to TRBD2. CDR1 and CDR2 (germline): ENHRY, SYGVKD. The CDR3 loop spans 19 amino acids. V trimming: 0 bases; J trimming: 1 base; junction bases outside the gene matches: 12. CDR3 nucleotide sequence: TGTGCCATCAGTGAGTCGTTTGAGCTTAGCGGGTCTTCCTACAATGAGCAGTTCTTC. Its translation: CAISESFELSGSSYNEQFF.

This chain links TRBV29-1 with TRBJ2-5, with D tentatively TRBD2 (6 bases). CDR3 size: 12 residues. Trimming shortened V by 0 bases and J by 7 bases, and 9 bases separated the two germline ends. Germline CDR1 SQVTM, CDR2 ANQGSEA. This CDR3 reads CSVEEPEGTQYF. As DNA, the CDR3 is TGCAGCGTTGAAGAGCCGGAGGGGACCCAGTACTTC.

The genes are TRBV18 and TRBJ2-7; a weak D match, TRBD1 (6 bases). Germline CDR1 is KGHSH and CDR2 is LQKENI. The CDR3 spans 15 residues. V lost 2 bases and J 1 base, leaving 12 bases between the germline ends. DNA for the CDR3: TGTGCCAGCTCACCAAAAGGACAGAGATCCTACGAGCAGTACTTC. This gives the protein CASSPKGQRSYEQYF.

V gene TRBV7-6 combines with J gene TRBJ2-1; tentative D call: TRBD2 (6 bases). With 0 bases removed from V and 4 bases from J, the gap between germline ends came to 7 bases. This CDR3 has 14 amino acids. CDR1 is SGHVS, CDR2 FNYEAQ, per germline. The CDR3 DNA is TGTGCCAGCAGCTTAGCGGGGAGGTACAATGAGCAGTTCTTC. Amino acid sequence: CASSLAGRYNEQFF.

The rearrangement links TRBV29-1 to TRBJ2-3; no clear D gene. CDR1 and CDR2 from the germline V gene are SQVTM and ANQGSEA. V was cut by 6 bases and J by 4 bases, with 17 bases left in between. The CDR3 contains 14 residues. As DNA, the CDR3 is TGCAGCGTATCAGTTGTGGTAAGCGCAGATACGCAGTATTTT. As protein: CSVSVVVSADTQYF.

A note on this clone: One end of the junction fails to match germline, which may point to a read error. The gene calls are TRBV7-6 and TRBJ1-1; 7 bases match TRBD1. The CDR3 length is 14 residues. Germline lookup yields CDR1 SGHVS and CDR2 FNYEAQ. The CDR3 nucleotides are TGTGCCAGCAGTCCTACGACAGGGAACGCTGAAGCTTTCTTT. Translated, it gives CASSPTTGNAEAFF. Filled out from reference TRBV7-6 and TRBJ1-1, the complete variable domain reads GAGVSQSPRYKVTKRGQDVALRCDPISGHVSLYWYRQALGQGPEFLTYFNYEAQQDKSGLPNDRFSAERPEGSISTLTIQRTEQRDSAMYRCASSPTTGNAEAFFGQGTRLTVV.

The V and J genes are TRBV4-3 and TRBJ2-1; D gene uncertain. Germline assignment: CDR1 LGHNA and CDR2 YSLEER. Deletions cut 1 base from V and 5 bases from J, with 12 bases between. This CDR3 is 15 amino acids long. CDR3 sequence: CASSQVLVTDNEQFF. The CDR3 coding sequence is TGCGCCAGCAGCCAAGTATTGGTAACAGACAATGAGCAGTTCTTC.

The genes are TRBV21-1 and TRBJ2-3; TRBD2 reflects the table's D call only, with no check against the DNA. TRBV21-1 is a pseudogene locus. The CDR3 sequence is 18 residues long. The CDR3 protein is CASSKIPSAGPFTDTQYF. As DNA, the CDR3 is TGTGCCAGCAGCAAAATCCCCTCAGCGGGGCCATTCACAGATACGCAGTATTTT.

CDR3 DNA: TGTGCCTTAATCGACAGGGCCTCTGGAAACACCATATATTTT. This encodes CALIDRASGNTIYF. The V call is TRBV30, the J call TRBJ1-3; 7 nucleotides match TRBD1. The CDR3 length is 14 residues. Germline V lookup: CDR1 GTSNPN, CDR2 SVGIG (reference sequence). Losses at the gene ends were 7 bases for V and 0 bases for J; bases not matched to a gene: 6.

The J gene is TRBJ2-1, the V gene TRBV11-3; D not certain. The CDR3 contains 15 residues. The germline gives CDR1 SGHNT, CDR2 YENEEA. V lost 2 bases and J 0 bases, leaving 8 bases between the germline ends. CDR3 in amino acids: CASSLSAGSYNEQFF. CDR3 DNA sequence: TGTGCCAGCAGCTTATCGGCAGGCTCCTACAATGAGCAGTTCTTC. The variable domain in full, with the rest retrieved from reference TRBV11-3 and TRBJ2-1, is EAGVVQSPRYKIIEKKQPVAFWCNPISGHNTLYWYLQNLGQGPELLIRYENEEAVDDSQLPKDRFSAERLKGVDSTLKIQPAELGDSAVYLCASSLSAGSYNEQFFGPGTRLTVL.

The chain links TRBV18 to TRBJ1-3, with TRBD1 matching over 8 bases. The J segment lost 0 bases and the V segment lost 4 bases, leaving 2 bases of the junction unmatched. CDR3 length: 15 amino acids. Germline-derived CDR1 and CDR2 are KGHSH and LQKENI. The CDR3 nucleotides are TGTGCCAGCTCACAACAGGGGGACTCTGGAAACACCATATATTTT. It translates to CASSQQGDSGNTIYF.

The J gene is TRBJ2-2, the V gene TRBV5-6, with TRBD2 matching 11 bases. The CDR3 spans 16 residues. Germline-derived CDR1 and CDR2 are SGHDT and YYEEEE. With 4 bases clipped from V and 11 bases from J, the junction kept 13 bases outside the gene matches. The CDR3 DNA is TGTGCCAGCAGCCCGACAGGACTAGCGGGCATTAATGAGCTGTTTTTT. Encoded protein: CASSPTGLAGINELFF.

The chain employs TRBV11-2 and TRBJ1-1; no firm D call. Between the trimmed V and J ends, which lost 0 bases and 11 bases, there was a span of 16 bases. The CDR3 consists of 14 residues. Germline-derived CDR1 and CDR2 are SGHAT and FQNNGV. CDR3 protein: CASSLDVRPAVAFF. The DNA of the CDR3 is TGTGCCAGCAGCTTAGATGTCCGACCCGCGGTCGCTTTCTTT.